These T cell receptor beta chains were read from a single sample in a study of PD-L1 blockade in urothelial cancer. TCRdb's copy holds only in-frame clones and misses some; the assay was immunoSEQ multiplex PCR. The repertoire consists of tens of thousands of clones, with 80% to 85% occurring once and the leading ten covering 8% to 10%. This material consisted of PBMCs, taken around atezolizumab (anti-PD-L1) treatment. These receptors were collected from a woman in her sixties or seventies with urothelial cancer. Both conserved end residues are part of each CDR3. D genes are given only for firm matches. Clone size appears in some rows only: once, few, many, or a class for an expanded clone.

-	TRBJ2-1	TRBV7-2	TRBD2	CASSLAWIGGADEQFF	TGTGCCAGCAGCTTAGCTTGGATCGGGGGGGCTGATGAGCAGTTCTTC
-	TRBJ1-3	TRBV9	-	CASSDSSSGNTIYF	TGTGCCAGCAGCGACTCGAGCTCTGGAAACACCATATATTTT
-	TRBJ2-1	TRBV18	TRBD2	CASSPRVAGEVNEQFF	TGTGCCAGCTCACCACGAGTAGCGGGAGAGGTAAATGAGCAGTTCTTC
once	TRBJ2-7	TRBV27	-	CATRVVASSYEQYF	TGTGCCACCAGGGTTGTGGCAAGCTCCTACGAGCAGTACTTC
-	TRBJ2-1	TRBV20-1	TRBD2	CSATSGGEQFF	TGCAGTGCAACTAGCGGGGGTGAGCAGTTCTTC
-	TRBJ2-7	TRBV10-2	TRBD2	CASSPPGLAGVEQYF	TGCGCCAGCAGTCCACCGGGACTAGCGGGGGTGGAGCAGTACTTC
-	TRBJ2-7	TRBV5-6	TRBD2	CASSLLGGRSYEQYF	TGTGCCAGCAGCCTGCTAGGCGGGAGGTCCTACGAGCAGTACTTC
-	TRBJ2-3	TRBV7-3	TRBD2	CASSLTSGSADTQYF	TGTGCCAGCAGCTTAACTAGCGGGAGTGCAGATACGCAGTATTTT
-	TRBJ2-7	TRBV30	TRBD2	CAWSYGGTSGSYEQYF	TGTGCCTGGAGCTACGGGGGGACTAGCGGGAGCTACGAGCAGTACTTC
-	TRBJ2-1	TRBV6-1	TRBD2	CASSEARGGWPTYNEQFF	TGTGCCAGCAGTGAAGCGCGGGGGGGCTGGCCGACCTACAATGAGCAGTTCTTC
-	TRBJ1-6	TRBV7-9	-	CASSQNNSPLHF	TGTGCCAGCAGCCAAAATAATTCACCCCTCCACTTT
few	TRBJ1-6	TRBV5-1	TRBD1	CATSRDSNSPLHF	TGCGCCACCAGCCGGGACAGTAATTCACCCCTCCACTTT
-	TRBJ2-2	TRBV2	-	CASSDLAGELFF	TGTGCCAGCAGTGATCTCGCCGGGGAGCTGTTTTTT
-	TRBJ1-2	TRBV6-1	-	CASSRDKNNYGYTF	TGTGCCAGCAGCCGGGACAAAAATAACTATGGCTACACCTTC
-	TRBJ2-2	TRBV4-3	TRBD1	CASSQGRDRSNTGELFF	TGCGCCAGCAGCCAGGGAAGGGACAGATCGAACACCGGGGAGCTGTTTTTT
-	TRBJ2-4	TRBV19	TRBD2	CASSIGLAENIQYF	TGTGCCAGTAGTATAGGACTAGCGGAAAACATTCAGTACTTC
-	TRBJ1-2	TRBV4-1	TRBD1	CASSQRGGGQGKDGYTF	TGCGCCAGCAGCCAACGAGGTGGGGGACAGGGAAAGGACGGCTACACCTTC
-	TRBJ2-2	TRBV19	TRBD1	CASTSGGQYNTGELFF	TGTGCCAGTACCTCAGGGGGCCAGTATAACACCGGGGAGCTGTTTTTT
many	TRBJ1-2	TRBV18	TRBD1	CASSLGTGTNYGYTF	TGTGCCAGCTCACTCGGGACAGGTACTAACTATGGCTACACCTTC
-	TRBJ1-2	TRBV7-9	TRBD1	CASSTETGLGYTF	TGTGCCAGCAGCACAGAGACAGGGCTTGGCTACACCTTC
once	TRBJ2-1	TRBV10-3	TRBD2	CAIRVAGVTTNEQFF	TGTGCCATCAGGGTAGCGGGAGTGACCACCAATGAGCAGTTCTTC
-	TRBJ2-1	TRBV6-1	TRBD2	CASSELAGGPNEQFF	TGTGCCAGCAGTGAACTAGCGGGGGGCCCTAATGAGCAGTTCTTC
-	TRBJ2-3	TRBV27	TRBD2	CASSPAGGPTDTQYF	TGTGCCAGCAGTCCCGCGGGAGGCCCCACAGATACGCAGTATTTT
once	TRBJ2-1	TRBV15	-	CATSILVGVNEQFF	-
-	TRBJ2-3	TRBV7-2	-	CASSFMGVRTDTQYF	TGTGCCAGCAGCTTTATGGGAGTCCGCACAGATACGCAGTATTTT
-	TRBJ1-4	TRBV5-1	-	CASSLGQGNEKLFF	TGCGCCAGCAGCTTGGGGCAGGGAAACGAAAAACTGTTTTTT
-	TRBJ2-1	TRBV5-1	TRBD2	CASSSAGVDNEQFF	TGCGCCAGCAGCTCAGCGGGAGTGGACAATGAGCAGTTCTTC
-	TRBJ2-2	TRBV7-9	-	CASSSSGGIGTGELFF	TGTGCCAGCAGCTCAAGTGGGGGGATCGGCACCGGGGAGCTGTTTTTT
few	TRBJ1-2	TRBV5-1	TRBD1	CASSQTGDYGYTF	TGCGCCAGCAGCCAGACAGGGGACTATGGCTACACCTTC
-	TRBJ2-3	TRBV5-1	TRBD1	CASSLDNRGPDTQYF	TGCGCCAGCAGCTTGGACAACAGGGGGCCAGATACGCAGTATTTT
-	TRBJ2-5	TRBV5-1	-	CASSYLGGAETQYF	TGCGCCAGCAGCTATCTTGGGGGGGCTGAGACCCAGTACTTC
-	TRBJ2-7	TRBV23-1	TRBD2	CASSRDYLSYEQYF	TGCGCCAGCAGTCGGGACTACTTATCCTACGAGCAGTACTTC
-	TRBJ2-7	TRBV7-2	-	CASSLVSSSYEQYF	TGTGCCAGCAGCTTAGTAAGCTCCTCCTACGAGCAGTACTTC
-	TRBJ2-1	TRBV7-6	TRBD2	CASSLAPATSGGAAEQFF	TGTGCCAGCAGCTTAGCCCCCGCGACTAGCGGGGGGGCGGCTGAGCAGTTCTTC
-	TRBJ1-2	TRBV19	-	CASSVEGGSLYGYTF	TGTGCCAGTAGTGTCGAGGGGGGGTCCCTCTATGGCTACACCTTC
-	TRBJ1-5	TRBV28	-	CASSPLGGASGNQPQHF	TGTGCCAGCAGCCCCTTAGGGGGGGCCTCGGGCAATCAGCCCCAGCATTTT
-	TRBJ1-5	TRBV7-8	-	CASSLGIRDIQPQHF	TGTGCCAGCAGCTTGGGGATTCGGGACATTCAGCCCCAGCATTTT
-	TRBJ1-2	TRBV29-1	TRBD1	CSAGSRGTSYTF	TGCAGCGCCGGCAGCAGGGGGACGAGCTACACCTTC
once	TRBJ2-2	TRBV15	TRBD2	CATSRHLQRGAGELFF	TGTGCCACCAGCAGACACCTCCAGCGGGGGGCCGGGGAGCTGTTTTTT
-	TRBJ2-7	TRBV28	TRBD1	CASTRPGQGVPYEQYF	TGTGCCAGCACCCGCCCGGGACAGGGGGTTCCCTACGAGCAGTACTTC
-	TRBJ1-4	TRBV2	-	CASTQDGIPEKLFF	TGTGCCAGCACTCAGGACGGGATCCCTGAAAAACTGTTTTTT
-	TRBJ2-1	TRBV27	TRBD2	CASSSSGAYNEQFF	TGTGCCAGCAGTTCTAGCGGGGCCTACAATGAGCAGTTCTTC
-	TRBJ1-1	TRBV14	-	CASSPGLDTEAFF	TGTGCCAGCAGCCCGGGGTTGGACACTGAAGCTTTCTTT
-	TRBJ1-1	TRBV10-2	-	CASSALGGYTEAFF	TGCGCCAGCAGTGCGCTGGGGGGATACACTGAAGCTTTCTTT
-	TRBJ2-3	TRBV5-4	-	CASSPPPSAYTDTQYF	TGTGCCAGCAGCCCCCCCCCTAGCGCATACACAGATACGCAGTATTTT
-	TRBJ2-7	TRBV5-6	TRBD1	CASSGGTGNPFWEQYF	TGTGCCAGCAGCGGCGGGACAGGGAACCCCTTTTGGGAGCAGTACTTC
-	TRBJ2-3	TRBV4-1	TRBD1	CASTPGQGAGTDTQYF	TGCGCCAGCACCCCGGGACAGGGGGCTGGCACAGATACGCAGTATTTT
-	TRBJ1-4	TRBV30	TRBD1	CAWSVWQGGPNEKLFF	TGTGCCTGGAGTGTGTGGCAGGGGGGTCCTAATGAAAAACTGTTTTTT